This entry lists 15 T cell receptor beta chains sequenced from one sample in a study of cytomegalovirus exposure and HLA in healthy donors. The PCR contained 60 Vbeta and 13 Jbeta primers. The table came from immunoSEQ multiplex PCR; TCRdb's copy has only in-frame clones and leaves some out. The sample lists 130,000 to 150,000 clones; 80% were seen once. Material for sequencing was PBMCs. The source of these receptors is a man aged 35-49 years in good health and CMV-seronegative.

The gene calls are TRBV9 and TRBJ2-5; D is undetermined. V was pared by 5 bases and J by 4 bases, with 6 bases between. Germline V gene data show CDR1 as SGDLS and CDR2 as YYNGEE. This CDR3 region has 11 residues. Written as DNA, the CDR3 is TGTGCCAGCAGAGAGGCAGAGACCCAGTACTTC. Amino acids: CASREAETQYF.

V gene TRBV29-1 combines with J gene TRBJ2-3; tentatively, D is TRBD2 (5 bases). The CDR3 runs to 13 residues. V gave up 5 bases and J gave up 2 bases, with 11 bases separating them. In germline, CDR1 is SQVTM, CDR2 ANQGSEA. CDR3 protein: CSVTRGSTDTQYF. In DNA, the CDR3 is TGCAGCGTTACTCGGGGTTCCACAGATACGCAGTATTTT.

J is TRBJ1-2 and V is TRBV4-3; 8 positions agree with TRBD1. From germline, CDR1 is LGHNA and CDR2 YSLEER. J gave up 8 bases and V 5 bases, and 4 bases lay outside the gene matches. The CDR3 runs to 12 residues. In DNA form, the CDR3 reads TGCGCCAGCAGCTTGGACAGGGTCGGCTACACCTTC. This encodes CASSLDRVGYTF.

The chain combines TRBV18 with TRBJ1-3, with D unresolved. Trimming took off 2 bases at V and 6 bases at J, with 5 bases between the two ends. The CDR3 extends over 12 amino acids. Germline CDR1 reads KGHSH; CDR2 reads LQKENI. The CDR3 here is CASSPGQNTIYF. CDR3 sequence (DNA): TGTGCCAGCTCACCAGGGCAAAACACCATATATTTT.

The V gene is TRBV19, the J gene TRBJ1-5; D might be TRBD1 (5 bases). Between the trimmed V and J ends, which lost 3 bases and 7 bases, there was a span of 10 bases. Germline loops: CDR1 LNHDA, CDR2 SQIVND (reference sequence). CDR3 length: 13 amino acids. In nucleotides, the CDR3 is TGTGCCAGTAGTATGGACACATCACAGCCCCAGCATTTT. It translates to CASSMDTSQPQHF.

Only one count was recorded for this clone. V is TRBV4-1 and J is TRBJ2-2; weak D call: TRBD1 (5 bases). The germline V gene encodes CDR1 MGHRA and CDR2 YSYEKL. Trimming shortened V by 0 bases and J by 9 bases, and 8 bases separated the two germline ends. The CDR3 totals 13 residues. CDR3 residues: CASSQEGRRELFF. The CDR3, as DNA: TGCGCCAGCAGCCAAGAGGGGCGGCGGGAGCTGTTTTTT.

The V call is TRBV7-9, the J call TRBJ2-7, with D possibly matching TRBD2 (6 bases). Trimming shortened V by 5 bases and J by 5 bases, and 19 bases separated the two germline ends. The germline V gene has CDR1 SEHNR and CDR2 FQNEAQ (reference sequence). CDR3 length: 15 amino acids. The CDR3 nucleotides read TGTGCCAGCAGCCCGGGATACGGAGGGGTCCACGAGCAGTACTTC. Translated, it gives CASSPGYGGVHEQYF.

The V and J genes are TRBV29-1 and TRBJ2-3, with 7 bases matching TRBD2. Germline V gene sequence: CDR1 SQVTM, CDR2 ANQGSEA. The CDR3 consists of 12 residues. With V trimmed by 4 bases and J by 4 bases, 2 bases remained unmatched. For the CDR3, the DNA is TGCAGCGTTGGGACTAGTGCAGATACGCAGTATTTT. Residues: CSVGTSADTQYF.

Points on this clone: This CDR3 is also generated by other DNA sequences in the sample. J is TRBJ1-3 and V is TRBV11-3; TRBD1 matches 9 bases. Germline lookup yields CDR1 SGHNT and CDR2 YENEEA. Trimming removed 5 bases from V and 2 bases from J; junction bases left unmatched: 4. This CDR3 has 15 amino acids. The CDR3 nucleotides read TGTGCCAGCAGCCCGGGACAGGGCCCTGGAAACACCATATATTTT. Translating it yields CASSPGQGPGNTIYF.

V gene TRBV18 combines with J gene TRBJ2-6; no clear D. Trimming cost V 0 bases and J 4 bases, with 7 bases left between them. The CDR3 is 15 amino acids. Germline CDR1 and CDR2: KGHSH and LQKENI. The DNA of the CDR3 is TGTGCCAGCTCACCACCTTTGGCCGGGGCCAACGTCCTGACTTTC. The encoded protein is CASSPPLAGANVLTF.

V is TRBV15 and J is TRBJ1-5; D not certain. CDR1 LNHNV and CDR2 YYDKDF come from the germline V gene (reference sequence). This CDR3 has 15 residues. Trimming took 0 bases from V and 4 from J, leaving 10 bases between them. CDR3: CATSRDRGWNQPQHF. CDR3 sequence (DNA): TGTGCCACCAGCAGAGATCGCGGGTGGAATCAGCCCCAGCATTTT.

The chain recombines TRBV5-8 with TRBJ1-5, with TRBD1 matching over 8 bases. V shed 0 bases and J 5 bases; nucleotides not matched to a gene: 1. Germline CDR1 is SGHTS and CDR2 is YDEGEE. This CDR3 has 14 residues. Written as DNA, the CDR3 is TGTGCCAGCAGCTTGGGGACAGGGCATCAGCCCCAGCATTTT. Its protein product is CASSLGTGHQPQHF.

The sample holds a few counts of this clone. The gene calls are TRBV6-5 and TRBJ2-5, with 8 bases matching TRBD2. TRBJ2-7 explains the end of the DNA better; the J call may be wrong. Germline V lookup: CDR1 MNHEY, CDR2 SVGAGI. CDR3 length: 15 residues. CDR3 amino acids: CASRLGRGESYEQYF. DNA of the CDR3: TGTGCCAGCAGACTCGGGCGGGGGGAAAGCTACGAGCAGTACTTC.

The rearrangement uses TRBV5-1 and TRBJ1-1, with a tentative D call TRBD1 (5 bases). The CDR3 loop spans 15 amino acids. Trimming shortened V by 0 bases and J by 4 bases, and 13 bases separated the two germline ends. CDR1 is SGHRS and CDR2 is YFSETQ in the germline V gene. This CDR3 is CASSLAPGVVTEAFF. For the CDR3, the DNA is TGCGCCAGCAGCTTGGCCCCGGGGGTGGTCACTGAAGCTTTCTTT.

This chain links TRBV19 with TRBJ2-5; perhaps TRBD2 as D (6 bases). The CDR3 length is 15 residues. Germline values: CDR1 LNHDA, CDR2 SQIVND (reference sequence). V was shortened by 3 bases and J by 5 bases, with 16 bases between the two germline ends. CDR3 sequence (DNA): TGTGCCAGTAGTATTAGGCTAGCGTTTGGTGAGACCCAGTACTTC. It yields the protein CASSIRLAFGETQYF.